Sequencing of this TCR beta chain was carried out in a study of blood T cell repertoires in COVID-19. In the authors' workflow: Reference gene primer amplification yielded estimated nucleated cell counts. Assay: immunoSEQ multiplex PCR; the TCRdb copy retains only in-frame clones and omits some. The V and J calls and clone size come from that table; D and trimming were worked out from the DNA. The sample includes 250,000 to 400,000 clones, 85% to 90% of them seen just once. Germline V CDR1 and CDR2: SGDLS, YYNGEE. This CDR3 region has 13 residues. V was clipped by 5 bases and J by 4 bases, with 13 bases between them.

Sample: peripheral blood. The receptor comes from a woman in her twenties or thirties with COVID-19, enrolled during active disease. The chain is built from TRBV9 and TRBJ2-7; D is possibly TRBD1 (6 bases). The DNA of the CDR3 is TGTGCCAGCAGTCCTAATGGACAGTACGAGCAGTACTTC. Protein: CASSPNGQYEQYF.